A single sample is the source of the 23 T cell receptor beta chains below, sequenced in a study of blood T cell repertoires in COVID-19. Libraries were prepared by immunoSEQ multiplex PCR; TCRdb keeps only in-frame clonotypes and omits some of them. The sample has 470,000 or so clones; 70% to 90% are singletons. Source material: PBMCs or T cells enriched from blood (not recorded which). Source of these receptors: a woman between 18 and 29 years old with acute COVID-19.

This sequence joins TRBV19 and TRBJ2-5, with 10 bases fitting TRBD2. The V and J ends lost 3 bases and 2 bases, in that order; junction bases with no gene match: 3. The germline CDR1 and CDR2 sequences are LNHDA and SQIVND (reference sequence). The CDR3 sequence is 15 residues long. CDR3 nucleotides: TGTGCCAGTAGTATTCTAGCGGGAGTACAAGAGACCCAGTACTTC. Amino acids: CASSILAGVQETQYF.

This rearrangement joins TRBV5-4 to TRBJ2-2; TRBD2 matches at 13 bases. Germline trimming cut 3 bases from V and 4 bases from J; bases unmatched to any gene: 6. The CDR3 extends over 17 amino acids. The germline V gene has CDR1 SGHNT and CDR2 YYREEE (reference sequence). The CDR3 DNA reads TGTGCCAGCAGCTCCCCGGGACTAGCGGGGCCCACCGGGGAGCTGTTTTTT. It translates to CASSSPGLAGPTGELFF. Complete variable domain (other parts from reference TRBV5-4 and TRBJ2-2): ETGVTQSPTHLIKTRGQQVTLRCSSQSGHNTVSWYQQALGQGPQFIFQYYREEENGRGNFPPRFSGLQFPNYSSELNVNALELDDSALYLCASSSPGLAGPTGELFFGEGSRLTVL.

The chain uses TRBV6-5 and TRBJ2-7; the D gene is possibly TRBD1 (6 bases). The CDR3 runs 14 residues. V lost 7 bases to trimming and J lost 2 bases, with 15 bases between them. CDR1 MNHEY and CDR2 SVGAGI come from the germline V gene. The CDR3 loop is CASTSDRLPYEQYF. CDR3 in DNA: TGTGCCAGCACCTCAGACAGGTTACCCTACGAGCAGTACTTC.

The rearrangement joins TRBV9 to TRBJ1-1; possible D gene TRBD1, 5 bases. V gave up 3 bases and J gave up 6 bases, with 18 bases separating them. Per the germline V gene, CDR1 is SGDLS and CDR2 is YYNGEE. The CDR3 runs to 15 residues. The CDR3 reads CASSADPGGDAEAFF. CDR3 bases: TGTGCCAGCAGCGCCGATCCGGGGGGAGACGCTGAAGCTTTCTTT.

The V and J genes are TRBV14 and TRBJ2-5; 11 nucleotides align to TRBD1. V was pared by 4 bases and J by 4 bases, with 14 bases of the junction left unmatched. CDR1 and CDR2 (germline): SGHDN, FVKESK. The length of the CDR3 is 18 residues. The CDR3 region is CASSRRDRGINRGETQYF. The CDR3 DNA follows: TGTGCCAGCAGCCGCCGGGACAGGGGGATCAACCGGGGAGAGACCCAGTACTTC.

The V call is TRBV19, the J call TRBJ2-5, with 11 positions matching TRBD2. The CDR3 spans 13 residues. Germline values: CDR1 LNHDA, CDR2 SQIVND (reference sequence). After removal of 10 bases from V and 5 bases from J, the junction contained 6 bases not matched to a gene. CDR3 protein: CATGTSGEETQYF. Here the CDR3 DNA reads TGTGCCACAGGGACTAGCGGCGAGGAGACCCAGTACTTC. Full variable domain (missing parts from reference TRBV19 and TRBJ2-5): DGGITQSPKYLFRKEGQNVTLSCEQNLNHDAMYWYRQDPGQGLRLIYYSQIVNDFQKGDIAEGYSVSREKKESFPLTVTSAQKNPTAFYLCATGTSGEETQYFGPGTRLLVL.

The sample holds one count of this clone. This rearrangement joins TRBV4-3 to TRBJ1-4; D is possibly TRBD1 (5 bases). V was pared by 0 bases and J by 6 bases, with 14 bases between. In germline, CDR1 is LGHNA, CDR2 YSLEER. The CDR3 length is 16 residues. The CDR3 DNA reads TGCGCCAGCAGCCAAGACCGATACGGGGGAGATGAAAAACTGTTTTTT. This sequence encodes CASSQDRYGGDEKLFF.

The V call is TRBV11-3, the J call TRBJ2-3; 7 nucleotides line up with TRBD2. In germline, CDR1 is SGHNT, CDR2 YENEEA. With V trimmed by 5 bases and J by 0 bases, 8 bases remained unmatched. This CDR3 has 16 residues. This CDR3 is CASSLAYSGSTDTQYF. Written as DNA, the CDR3 is TGTGCCAGCAGCCTCGCATATAGCGGGAGCACAGATACGCAGTATTTT.

The rearrangement uses TRBV5-6 and TRBJ2-5; 9 nucleotides agree with TRBD2. The ends lost 4 bases at V and 5 bases at J; junction bases unmatched: 6. This CDR3 has 14 residues. Germline CDR1 and CDR2: SGHDT and YYEEEE. The CDR3 loop reads CASSQREVGETQYF. CDR3 bases: TGTGCCAGCAGCCAGCGGGAGGTGGGGGAGACCCAGTACTTC.

The V gene is TRBV6-5, the J gene TRBJ1-2, with 7 nucleotides matching TRBD1. This CDR3 has 14 amino acids. Germline assignment: CDR1 MNHEY and CDR2 SVGAGI. J gave up 4 bases and V 7 bases, and 9 bases lay outside the gene matches. The CDR3 DNA reads TGTGCCAGCACACAGGGGCCCGGGGGCTATGGCTACACCTTC. Translating gives CASTQGPGGYGYTF.

V gene TRBV7-2 combines with J gene TRBJ2-1, with 11 bases that match TRBD2. The CDR3 extends over 15 amino acids. Germline assignment: CDR1 SGHTA and CDR2 FQGNSA. J gave up 5 bases and V 3 bases, and 3 bases lay outside the gene matches. The CDR3 is CASSLGLAAHNEQFF. The CDR3 DNA reads as TGTGCCAGCAGCTTGGGACTAGCGGCCCACAATGAGCAGTTCTTC. Full variable domain (rest looked up from reference TRBV7-2 and TRBJ2-1): GAGVSQSPSNKVTEKGKDVELRCDPISGHTALYWYRQSLGQGLEFLIYFQGNSAPDKSGLPSDRFSAERTGGSVSTLTIQRTQQEDSAVYLCASSLGLAAHNEQFFGPGTRLTVL.

To note about this clone: At one end, the junction sequence differs from germline, possibly due to a read error. This chain joins TRBV7-7 and TRBJ2-5, with 7 bases identical to TRBD1. CDR3 size: 15 residues. CDR1 and CDR2 (germline): SSHAT, FNYEAQ (reference sequence). The DNA of the CDR3 is TGTGCTAGCAGCTCGACCGGGACAGAGCAAGAGACCCAGTACTTC. Translating gives CASSSTGTEQETQYF.

The chain employs TRBV9 and TRBJ2-5; perhaps TRBD1 as D (5 bases). CDR3 length: 15 amino acids. V lost 0 bases to trimming and J lost 5 bases, with 14 bases between them. Germline V gene lookup returns CDR1 SGDLS and CDR2 YYNGEE. The CDR3 DNA reads as TGTGCCAGCAGCGTAGCGGTGCGTTCAGGGGAGACCCAGTACTTC. Its translation is CASSVAVRSGETQYF.

This chain connects TRBV27 to TRBJ1-2; tentative D call: TRBD1 (5 bases). The V end was cut by 4 bases, the J end by 4 bases, with 13 bases between. The CDR3 loop spans 14 amino acids. Germline loops: CDR1 MNHEY, CDR2 SMNVEV (reference sequence). CDR3 protein: CASSYRRGTYGYTF. CDR3 bases: TGTGCCAGCAGTTATCGCCGGGGGACCTATGGCTACACCTTC.

This clone was seen just once. The chain employs TRBV3-1 (or the pseudogene TRBV3-2) and TRBJ2-7; TRBD2 might be the D (7 bases). This CDR3 region has 14 residues. Germline-derived CDR1 and CDR2 are LGHDT and YNNKEL (reference sequence). V lost 3 bases and J 3 bases, leaving 12 bases between the germline ends. The CDR3 reads CASSQRGGLYEQYF. The CDR3 DNA is TGTGCCAGCAGCCAGAGGGGGGGCCTCTACGAGCAGTACTTC.

This clone showed up just a few times. The rearrangement links TRBV6-5 to TRBJ1-6; a weak D match, TRBD1 (5 bases). CDR3 size: 16 residues. Per germline, CDR1 MNHEY and CDR2 SVGAGI. V dropped 0 bases and J dropped 10 bases, with 16 bases sitting between them. The CDR3 nucleotides are TGTGCCAGCAGTTACTCAGCAGGGAATTATGGATCACCCCTCCACTTT. This encodes CASSYSAGNYGSPLHF.

A single count supports this clone. The CDR3 here is CSASRSGANVLTF. The CDR3 nucleotides are TGCAGTGCTAGTCGCTCTGGGGCCAACGTCCTGACTTTC. V gene TRBV20-1 combines with J gene TRBJ2-6; D is ambiguous. The CDR3 is 13 residues long. The germline gives CDR1 DFQATT, CDR2 SNEGSKA (reference sequence). Deletions cut 3 bases from V and 0 bases from J, with 3 bases between.

This clone was counted once. The V call is TRBV2, the J call TRBJ2-1, with D perhaps TRBD2 (5 bases). The CDR3 length is 13 residues. Germline V CDR1 and CDR2: SNHLY, FYNNEI. Trimming shortened V by 5 bases and J by 7 bases, and 12 bases separated the two germline ends. CDR3 residues: CASSSGAVNEQFF. The CDR3 DNA is TGTGCCAGCAGTAGCGGAGCCGTTAATGAGCAGTTCTTC. The entire variable domain, with the rest obtained from reference TRBV2 and TRBJ2-1, is as follows: EPEVTQTPSHQVTQMGQEVILRCVPISNHLYFYWYRQILGQKVEFLVSFYNNEISEKSEIFDDQFSVERPDGSNFTLKIRSTKLEDSAMYFCASSSGAVNEQFFGPGTRLTVL.

The rearrangement uses TRBV18 and TRBJ1-4; 9 bases are shared with TRBD1. The CDR3 is made up of 14 amino acids. Looked up from germline, CDR1 is KGHSH and CDR2 is LQKENI. Trimming at V came to 6 bases and at J to 7 bases, leaving 6 bases not matched to a gene. The CDR3 nucleotides are TGTGCCAGCTCCTTCGACAGGGGGAGTGAAAAACTGTTTTTT. It codes for CASSFDRGSEKLFF.

This chain uses TRBV14 with TRBJ2-7, with a possible D match to TRBD1 (5 bases). Trimming removed 4 bases at V and 2 bases at J, with 9 bases between. The germline V gene has CDR1 SGHDN and CDR2 FVKESK. The CDR3 loop spans 13 amino acids. Written as DNA, the CDR3 is TGTGCCAGCAGCCGGGCAGGGACCTACGAGCAGTACTTC. Its protein product is CASSRAGTYEQYF.

The chain combines TRBV30 with TRBJ1-3; 7 nucleotides line up with TRBD1. The germline CDR1 and CDR2 sequences are GTSNPN and SVGIG (reference sequence). V lost 1 base to trimming and J lost 6 bases; unmatched junction nucleotides: 6. CDR3 length: 14 residues. As DNA, the CDR3 is TGTGCCTGGAGTGGGGGACAGTCGTTAAACACCATATATTTT. Amino acid sequence: CAWSGGQSLNTIYF.

CDR3 nucleotide sequence: TGTGCCAGCAGTAAACTAACAGGGCTAAACACTGAAGCTTTCTTT. It is translated as CASSKLTGLNTEAFF. This chain uses TRBV2 with TRBJ1-1; D is perhaps TRBD1 (6 bases). Per germline, CDR1 SNHLY and CDR2 FYNNEI. CDR3 size: 15 residues. The ends were cut back, 5 bases at V and 2 bases at J, with 15 bases in the middle.

This sequence joins TRBV7-9 and TRBJ1-1, with TRBD1 matching 7 bases. CDR3 length equals 16 residues. Germline trimming cut 3 bases from V and 1 base from J; bases unmatched to any gene: 8. The germline V gene encodes CDR1 SEHNR and CDR2 FQNEAQ (reference sequence). The CDR3 DNA follows: TGTGCCAGCAGCTTTGACGGACAGGCCCCGAACACTGAAGCTTTCTTT. This sequence encodes CASSFDGQAPNTEAFF.